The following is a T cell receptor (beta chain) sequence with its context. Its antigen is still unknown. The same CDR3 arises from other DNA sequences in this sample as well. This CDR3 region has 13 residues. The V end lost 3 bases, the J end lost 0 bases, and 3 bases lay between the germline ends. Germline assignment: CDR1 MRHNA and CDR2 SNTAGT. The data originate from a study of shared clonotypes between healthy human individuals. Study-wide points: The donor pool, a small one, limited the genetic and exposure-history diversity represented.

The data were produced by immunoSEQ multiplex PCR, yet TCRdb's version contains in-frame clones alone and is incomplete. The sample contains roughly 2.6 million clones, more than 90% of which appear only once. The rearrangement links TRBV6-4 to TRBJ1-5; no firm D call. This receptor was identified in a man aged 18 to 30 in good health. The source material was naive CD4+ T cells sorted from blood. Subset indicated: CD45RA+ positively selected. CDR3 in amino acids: CASSEGSNQPQHF. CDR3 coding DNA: TGTGCCAGCAGTGAGGGTAGCAATCAGCCCCAGCATTTT.